Listed below are T cell receptor beta chains from one sample, sequenced in a study of T cell responses to AZD1222 COVID-19 vaccine. TCRdb keeps only in-frame clones here, not all; method: immunoSEQ multiplex PCR. The sample has roughly 120,000 clones, 70% to 90% seen once. The material was peripheral blood, obtained on day 0 of AZD1222 vaccination. These receptors came from an adult in good health. Each CDR3 is given with its conserved first and last residue. Each record gives: V gene, J gene, clone size, D gene, CDR3 DNA, CDR3 protein. A D gene is named only where the DNA matches it firmly. Expanded clones get a size class; other rows say once, few or many, or leave the size out.

V gene: TRBV5-6; J gene: TRBJ1-1; clone size: once; D gene: TRBD1; CDR3 DNA: TGTGCCAGCAGCGCGGGACAGACGAACACTGAAGCTTTCTTT; CDR3 protein: CASSAGQTNTEAFF
V gene: TRBV2; J gene: TRBJ1-2; clone size: -; D gene: -; CDR3 DNA: TGTGCCAGCAGACCGCTAGGAGGGTATGGCTATGGCTACACCTTC; CDR3 protein: CASRPLGGYGYGYTF
V gene: TRBV5-1; J gene: TRBJ2-1; clone size: -; D gene: TRBD1; CDR3 DNA: TGCGCCAGCAGCTTGAGGGGGCAGGGTGGAAATGAGCAGTTCTTC; CDR3 protein: CASSLRGQGGNEQFF
V gene: TRBV5-1; J gene: TRBJ1-4; clone size: -; D gene: -; CDR3 DNA: TGCGCCAGCAGCTTGGTCGGGGGGCGAGAAAAACTGTTTTTT; CDR3 protein: CASSLVGGREKLFF
V gene: TRBV5-1; J gene: TRBJ2-7; clone size: -; D gene: -; CDR3 DNA: TGCGCCAGCAGCTTGGTTGGGGGTCTCACCTACGAGCAGTACTTC; CDR3 protein: CASSLVGGLTYEQYF
V gene: TRBV11-2; J gene: TRBJ2-1; clone size: once; D gene: TRBD1; CDR3 DNA: TGTGCCTCAACGAGGGGGCGTGAGCAGTTCTTC; CDR3 protein: CASTRGREQFF
V gene: TRBV7-3; J gene: TRBJ2-2; clone size: once; D gene: -; CDR3 DNA: TGTGCCAGCGGGGGGCCGAACACCGGGGAGCTGTTTTTT; CDR3 protein: CASGGPNTGELFF
V gene: TRBV11-2; J gene: TRBJ2-1; clone size: -; D gene: TRBD2; CDR3 DNA: TGTGCCAGCAGCCCAAATCTGGCTAGCGGGAGTTACAATGAGCAGTTCTTC; CDR3 protein: CASSPNLASGSYNEQFF
V gene: TRBV7-8; J gene: TRBJ2-7; clone size: -; D gene: -; CDR3 DNA: TGTGCCAGCAGCTTAGGAGGTCTGAGCTCCTACGAGCAGTACTTC; CDR3 protein: CASSLGGLSSYEQYF
V gene: TRBV7-3; J gene: TRBJ2-7; clone size: -; D gene: -; CDR3 DNA: TGTGCCAGCAGCTCCAGCTATGGGACGGGCTACGAGCAGTACTTC; CDR3 protein: CASSSSYGTGYEQYF
V gene: TRBV4-1; J gene: TRBJ1-2; clone size: -; D gene: TRBD1; CDR3 DNA: TGCGCCAGCAGCCCGGGACAGAGCAAGGAGGGCTACACCTTC; CDR3 protein: CASSPGQSKEGYTF
V gene: TRBV28; J gene: TRBJ1-2; clone size: -; D gene: TRBD1; CDR3 DNA: TGTGCCAGCAGCTCGGGGACAGGGAGCGGCTACACCTTC; CDR3 protein: CASSSGTGSGYTF
V gene: TRBV24-1; J gene: TRBJ1-5; clone size: -; D gene: -; CDR3 DNA: TGTGCCACCAGTGCCGGGGCATTGCGTAGTCAGCCCCAGCATTTT; CDR3 protein: CATSAGALRSQPQHF
V gene: TRBV12-3/TRBV12-4; J gene: TRBJ1-2; clone size: -; D gene: TRBD1; CDR3 DNA: TGTGCCAGCAGTGACAGGGGAACGGCTGGCTACACCTTC; CDR3 protein: CASSDRGTAGYTF
V gene: TRBV7-2; J gene: TRBJ2-7; clone size: -; D gene: -; CDR3 DNA: TGTGCCAGCAGCCTCATGGACAGTTTAGGCGAGCAGTACTTC; CDR3 protein: CASSLMDSLGEQYF
V gene: TRBV5-3; J gene: TRBJ2-2; clone size: once; D gene: -; CDR3 DNA: TGTGCCAGAAGCGCGTTGGGGAACACCGGGGAGCTGTTTTTT; CDR3 protein: CARSALGNTGELFF
V gene: TRBV25-1; J gene: TRBJ1-4; clone size: -; D gene: -; CDR3 DNA: TGTGCCAGCAGTGAATCCGGAGGTCATGGGGAACTGTTTTTT; CDR3 protein: CASSESGGHGELFF
V gene: TRBV7-3; J gene: TRBJ1-2; clone size: -; D gene: TRBD1; CDR3 DNA: TGTGCCAGCAGCCCAGGGACAGGTAGCGTTTTCACCTTC; CDR3 protein: CASSPGTGSVFTF